This T cell receptor (beta chain) was captured in a study of cytomegalovirus exposure and HLA in healthy donors. Whole-study results and caveats: There were several of the most significant clusters that appeared linked to common viral pathogens in a later analysis. A later analysis found TCR association rates differed by HLA locus, highest for DRB1 and lowest for HLA-C.

Per the germline V gene, CDR1 is SNHLY and CDR2 is FYNNEI. The ends lost 5 bases at V and 0 bases at J; junction bases unmatched: 3. The CDR3 loop spans 15 amino acids. The PCR had 60 Vbeta and 13 Jbeta primers. Assay used: immunoSEQ multiplex PCR; TCRdb lists only in-frame clones, some missing. The table records about 190,000 clones, roughly 77% of them present only once. A remark on this clone: The antigen is not known.

This sequence was found in a man younger than 45 in good health and CMV-seropositive. V gene TRBV2 combines with J gene TRBJ1-3; 8 bases line up with TRBD1. Material for sequencing was PBMCs. The CDR3 DNA reads TGTGCCAGCAGTTTCGACAGGGGCTCTGGAAACACCATATATTTT. This codes for CASSFDRGSGNTIYF.